Following are 2 T cell receptor beta chains from one sample sequenced in a study of blood T cell repertoires in COVID-19. Libraries were prepared by immunoSEQ multiplex PCR; TCRdb keeps only in-frame clonotypes and omits some of them. The table has approximately 300,000 clones, 70% to 90% seen once. The sequenced material came from peripheral blood. These receptor sequences come from a human donor with COVID-19, enrolled during active disease. The donor label of this sample is uncertain.

The chain joins TRBV27 to TRBJ1-1, with unresolved D. Trimming pared 2 bases from V and 4 bases from J, leaving 17 bases between. CDR3 size: 16 residues. Per germline, CDR1 MNHEY and CDR2 SMNVEV (reference sequence). CDR3: CASSLPLGGLGTEAFF. Written as DNA, the CDR3 is TGTGCCAGCAGTTTACCCTTGGGAGGGCTTGGCACTGAAGCTTTCTTT.

The chain combines TRBV9 with TRBJ2-1; TRBD1 matches at 7 bases. Germline V lookup: CDR1 SGDLS, CDR2 YYNGEE. The V and J ends lost 4 bases and 4 bases, in that order; junction bases with no gene match: 8. CDR3 length: 15 residues. CDR3 DNA sequence: TGTGCCAGCAGCCCCCGGGACAGTGTTTACAATGAGCAGTTCTTC. It translates to CASSPRDSVYNEQFF.